Sequencing of this T cell receptor (beta chain) was carried out in a study of blood T cell repertoires in COVID-19. The data were produced by immunoSEQ multiplex PCR, yet TCRdb's version contains in-frame clones alone and is incomplete. The sample has about 110,000 clones, 80% seen once. V lost 4 bases to trimming and J lost 1 base; unmatched junction nucleotides: 8. This CDR3 is 16 amino acids long. In germline, CDR1 is SGHRS, CDR2 YFSETQ. The chain combines TRBV5-1 with TRBJ2-3; 8 bases agree with TRBD1. This TCR was sampled from a human donor in a cohort sampled during active or convalescent COVID-19. Sequencing input: peripheral blood. The CDR3 sequence: CASSLQGARGTDTQYF. The CDR3 region has the DNA TGCGCCAGCAGCCTCCAGGGGGCGCGGGGCACAGATACGCAGTATTTT.